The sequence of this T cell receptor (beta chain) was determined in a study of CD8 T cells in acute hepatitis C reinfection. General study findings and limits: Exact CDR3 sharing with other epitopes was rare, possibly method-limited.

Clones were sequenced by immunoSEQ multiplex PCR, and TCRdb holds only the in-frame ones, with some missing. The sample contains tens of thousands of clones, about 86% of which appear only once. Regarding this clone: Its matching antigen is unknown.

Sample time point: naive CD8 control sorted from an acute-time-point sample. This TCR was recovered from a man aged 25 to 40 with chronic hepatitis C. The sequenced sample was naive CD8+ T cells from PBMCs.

The CDR3 loop reads CASSHLGTGPTSGNTIYF. The CDR3 DNA reads TGTGCCAGCAGCCACTTAGGGACAGGGCCCACCTCTGGAAACACCATATATTTT. V usage is TRBV4-2 and J usage is TRBJ1-3; TRBD1 agrees at 9 bases. The CDR3 length is 18 residues. J was trimmed by 0 bases and V by 3 bases; bases with no gene match: 9. Germline loops: CDR1 LGHNA, CDR2 YNFKEQ.